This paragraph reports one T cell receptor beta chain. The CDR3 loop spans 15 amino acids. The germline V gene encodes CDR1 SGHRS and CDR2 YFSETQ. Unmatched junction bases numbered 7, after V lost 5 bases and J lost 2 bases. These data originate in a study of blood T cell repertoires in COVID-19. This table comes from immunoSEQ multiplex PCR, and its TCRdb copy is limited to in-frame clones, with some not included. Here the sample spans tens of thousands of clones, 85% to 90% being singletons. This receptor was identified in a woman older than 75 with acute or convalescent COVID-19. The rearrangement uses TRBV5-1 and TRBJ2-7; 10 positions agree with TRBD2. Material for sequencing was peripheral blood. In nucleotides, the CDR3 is TGCGCCAGCAGGGTACTAGCGGGGACGACCTACGAGCAGTACTTC. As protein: CASRVLAGTTYEQYF. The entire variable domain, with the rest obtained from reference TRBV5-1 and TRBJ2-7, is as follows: KAGVTQTPRYLIKTRGQQVTLSCSPISGHRSVSWYQQTPGQGLQFLFEYFSETQRNKGNFPGRFSGRQFSNSRSEMNVSTLELGDSALYLCASRVLAGTTYEQYFGPGTRLTVT.